A single T cell receptor beta chain is shown here with its context. This record belongs to a study of human T cells and chemical hapten exposure. TCRdb re-called the RACE reads through MiXCR, storing one row per CDR3 protein. This sample has roughly 120,000 distinct CDR3 sequences, with approximately 9.1% found just once. Time point described: healthy volunteer bleed at 2 weeks. Someone pulled total RNA out of unfractionated whole blood. Germline-derived CDR1 and CDR2 are SGHRS and YFSETQ. The CDR3 covers 17 residues. Trimming took 4 bases from V and 0 from J; bases not matched to a gene: 9. The sequence came from a male donor in good health. Some clones in this sample may be carry-over from other donors' samples. Material: whole blood. The V and J genes are TRBV5-1 and TRBJ2-7; 11 bases match TRBD2. The CDR3 is CASSGGTSGRSSYEQYF. CDR3 DNA sequence: TGCGCCAGCAGCGGCGGGACTAGCGGAAGGAGCTCCTACGAGCAGTACTTC. The full variable domain, rest sourced from reference TRBV5-1 and TRBJ2-7, is KAGVTQTPRYLIKTRGQQVTLSCSPISGHRSVSWYQQTPGQGLQFLFEYFSETQRNKGNFPGRFSGRQFSNSRSEMNVSTLELGDSALYLCASSGGTSGRSSYEQYFGPGTRLTVT.